A selection of T cell receptor beta chains follows, all from one sample in a study of blood T cell repertoires in COVID-19. Measured with immunoSEQ multiplex PCR; TCRdb has only the in-frame clones, and not every one. The repertoire holds about 250,000 clones, approximately 89% seen once, with under 8% in the top ten. Specimen: peripheral blood. The receptors stem from a woman aged 30 to 39 with COVID-19, enrolled during active disease. Both conserved end residues are part of each CDR3. D genes are given only for firm matches. Size is stated for part of the rows, as once, few or many counts, or as a class when the clone is expanded.

J	V	D	size	length	CDR3	DNA
TRBJ1-1	TRBV27	TRBD1	.	16	CASSPTRGALETEAFF	TGTGCCAGCAGTCCCACCAGGGGGGCGCTAGAAACTGAAGCTTTCTTT
TRBJ1-4	TRBV6-6	TRBD1	.	12	CASSRGDEKLFF	TGTGCCAGCAGCAGGGGGGATGAAAAACTGTTTTTT
TRBJ2-6	TRBV14	.	once	15	CASSQDYSGANVLTF	TGTGCCAGCAGCCAAGACTACTCTGGGGCCAACGTCCTGACTTTC
TRBJ1-2	TRBV5-4	.	.	13	CASSLRGGFGYTF	TGTGCCAGCAGCTTGAGGGGAGGGTTTGGCTACACCTTC
TRBJ2-7	TRBV11-2	TRBD2	.	16	CASSMGTGGTHYEQYF	TGTGCCAGCAGCATGGGCACGGGGGGGACCCACTACGAGCAGTACTTC
TRBJ2-5	TRBV5-4	TRBD2	.	16	CASSLPGLAGKETQYF	TGTGCCAGCAGCTTACCGGGACTAGCGGGGAAAGAGACCCAGTACTTC
TRBJ2-1	TRBV5-4	TRBD2	.	14	CATEREKSLNEQFF	TGTGCCACCGAGCGGGAGAAGTCTCTCAATGAGCAGTTCTTC
TRBJ2-5	TRBV10-1	TRBD2	.	15	CASSAGLAGAETQYF	TGCGCCAGCAGCGCCGGACTAGCGGGAGCAGAGACCCAGTACTTC
TRBJ2-5	TRBV14	TRBD2	.	15	CASSQGTSGIETQYF	TGTGCCAGCAGCCAAGGGACTAGCGGGATTGAGACCCAGTACTTC
TRBJ1-1	TRBV27	.	.	13	CASSFYGESEAFF	TGTGCCAGCAGTTTTTACGGGGAGAGCGAAGCTTTCTTT
TRBJ2-7	TRBV6-5	.	.	15	CASSYSSGGGYEQYF	TGTGCCAGCAGTTACTCGTCGGGGGGCGGGTACGAGCAGTACTTC
TRBJ2-2	TRBV5-4	.	.	13	CASSPGAAGELFF	TGTGCCAGCAGCCCGGGTGCGGCCGGGGAGCTGTTTTTT
TRBJ2-5	TRBV19	TRBD1	.	14	CASSTGQGAGTQYF	TGTGCCAGTAGTACCGGACAGGGGGCAGGGACCCAGTACTTC